This T cell receptor (beta chain) appears in the sequencing data of a study of blood T cell repertoires in COVID-19. V dropped 6 bases and J dropped 0 bases, with 12 bases sitting between them. CDR3 length: 16 residues. Germline V CDR1 and CDR2: MDHEN, SYDVKM. The table came from immunoSEQ multiplex PCR; TCRdb's copy has only in-frame clones and leaves some out. The repertoire includes about 110,000 clones, less than 85% of them detected once, and about 1.8% sits in the top ten. This clonotype was obtained from a woman between 40 and 50 years old with acute or convalescent COVID-19. Sequenced sample: peripheral blood. The rearrangement joins TRBV28 to TRBJ1-6; D possibly corresponds to TRBD1 (5 bases). CDR3 in amino acids: CASSTRVSSYNSPLHF. The CDR3 bases are TGTGCCAGCAGCACCAGGGTCAGCTCCTATAATTCACCCCTCCACTTT.